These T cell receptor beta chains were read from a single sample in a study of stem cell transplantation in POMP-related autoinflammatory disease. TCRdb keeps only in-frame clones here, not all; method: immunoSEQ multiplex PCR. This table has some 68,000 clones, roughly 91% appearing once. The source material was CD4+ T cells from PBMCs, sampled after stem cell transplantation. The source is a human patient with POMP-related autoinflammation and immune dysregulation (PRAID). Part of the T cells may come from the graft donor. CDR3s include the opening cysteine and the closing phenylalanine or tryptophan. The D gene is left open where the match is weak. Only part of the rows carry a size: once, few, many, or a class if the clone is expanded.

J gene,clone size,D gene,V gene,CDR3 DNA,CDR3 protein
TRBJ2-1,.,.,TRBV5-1,TGCGCCAGCAGCCTCACTATTCCCTCAGTCTACAATGAGCAGTTCTTC,CASSLTIPSVYNEQFF
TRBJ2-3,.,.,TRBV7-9,TGTGCCAGCAGCTTTCGGTTAGCGGGCACAGATACGCAGTATTTT,CASSFRLAGTDTQYF
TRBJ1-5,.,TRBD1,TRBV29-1,TGCAGCGCCCTAGGGTACAGGGGGGAGCCCCAGCATTTT,CSALGYRGEPQHF
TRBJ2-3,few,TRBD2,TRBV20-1,TGCAGTGCTAGTTATATACTAGCGGGCACAGATACGCAGTATTTT,CSASYILAGTDTQYF
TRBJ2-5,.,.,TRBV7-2,TGTGCCAGCAGCTTAGACAGGCTGGCGACCCAGTACTTC,CASSLDRLATQYF
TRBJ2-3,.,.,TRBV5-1,TGCGCCAGCAGTCTGGTCCCGGACTTAAGCACAGATACGCAGTATTTT,CASSLVPDLSTDTQYF
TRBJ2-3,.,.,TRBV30,TGTGCCTGGAGCCAAGGGAGCCCAGATACGCAGTATTTT,CAWSQGSPDTQYF
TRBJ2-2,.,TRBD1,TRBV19,TGTGCCAGTAGTGGCAGACAGGGGGCGGCTTTCGGGGAGCTGTTTTTT,CASSGRQGAAFGELFF
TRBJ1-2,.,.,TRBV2,TGTGCCAGCAAAATTAGCCTCAGGAATGGCTACACCTTC,CASKISLRNGYTF
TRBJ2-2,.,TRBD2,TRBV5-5,TGTGCCAGCAGCTTGGAGTGGGAGGGAGGGAGGACCGGGGAGCTGTTTTTT,CASSLEWEGGRTGELFF
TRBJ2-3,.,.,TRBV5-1,TGCGCCAGCAGCTTTCACACAGATACGCAGTATTTT,CASSFHTDTQYF
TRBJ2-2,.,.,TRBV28,TGTGCCAGCAGTATCGAATGGGCCCTCACCGGGGAGCTGTTTTTT,CASSIEWALTGELFF
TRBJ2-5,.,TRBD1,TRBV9,TGTGCCAGCAGCATGCGCAGGGGGCGGGAGACCCAGTACTTC,CASSMRRGRETQYF
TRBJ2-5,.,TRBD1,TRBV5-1,TGCGCCAGCAGCTTGGTGACAGGGGCCGACCAAGAGACCCAGTACTTC,CASSLVTGADQETQYF
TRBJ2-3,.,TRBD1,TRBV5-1,TGCGCCAGCAGCTTGGCGGCAGGGGGCTTGACAGATACGCAGTATTTT,CASSLAAGGLTDTQYF
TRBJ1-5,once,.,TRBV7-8,TGTGCCAGCAGCCCCGCAGTAAGCAATCAGCCCCAGCATTTT,CASSPAVSNQPQHF
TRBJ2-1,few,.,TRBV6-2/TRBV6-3,TGTGCCAGCAGTTACAGGGACGGTATGGATGAGCAGTTCTTC,CASSYRDGMDEQFF
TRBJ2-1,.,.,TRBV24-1,TGTGCCACCAGTGATAGAAGGGACGCCTACAATGAGCAGTTCTTC,CATSDRRDAYNEQFF
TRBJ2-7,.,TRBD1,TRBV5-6,TGTGCCAGCAGCTTGTACCCGGGACAGGGCTACGAGCAGTACTTC,CASSLYPGQGYEQYF
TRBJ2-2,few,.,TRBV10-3,TGTGCCATCAGTGAGTCAGGCGCGAACACCGGGGAGCTGTTTTTT,CAISESGANTGELFF
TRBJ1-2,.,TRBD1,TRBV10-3,TGTGCCATCAGAATCACAGGGGATGGAGGCTACACCTTC,CAIRITGDGGYTF
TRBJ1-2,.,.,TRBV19,TGTGCCAGTATCCCCCGGGCAGCCAACTATGGCTACACCTTC,CASIPRAANYGYTF
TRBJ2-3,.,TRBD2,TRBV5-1,TGCGCCAGCAGCTTGGGGTTTGGAGGACTAGCGGGAGGCGCAGATACGCAGTATTTT,CASSLGFGGLAGGADTQYF
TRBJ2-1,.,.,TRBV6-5,TGTGCCAGCAGTAACCGTCCAAGGCACAATGAGCAGTTCTTC,CASSNRPRHNEQFF
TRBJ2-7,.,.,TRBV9,TGTGCCAGCAGCGACGGGGGAGTGGGCGAGCAGTACTTC,CASSDGGVGEQYF
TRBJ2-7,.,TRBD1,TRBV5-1,TGCGCCAGCAGCAAGACAGGGCACTACGAGCAGTACTTC,CASSKTGHYEQYF
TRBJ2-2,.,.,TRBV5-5,TGTGCCAGCAACGACAACGGAAACACCGGGGAGCTGTTTTTT,CASNDNGNTGELFF
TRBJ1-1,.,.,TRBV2,TGTGCCAGCAGAGAGAGCACTGAAGCTTTCTTT,CASRESTEAFF
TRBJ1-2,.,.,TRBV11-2,TGTGCCAGCAGCTTAGCGATCGGGGGGCAAGGCACCTTC,CASSLAIGGQGTF
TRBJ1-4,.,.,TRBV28,TGTGCCAGCAGTGCTCCCACCAGAGTTTTCAGGACCGAAAAACTGTTTTTT,CASSAPTRVFRTEKLFF
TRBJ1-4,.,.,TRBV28,TGTGCCAGCCGCTTTCCCCACGAAAAACTGTTTTTT,CASRFPHEKLFF
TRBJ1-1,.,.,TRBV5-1,TGCGCCAGCAGCTGGAGAGATTTGAACACTGAAGCTTTCTTT,CASSWRDLNTEAFF
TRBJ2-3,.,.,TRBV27,TGTGCCAGCCAGGGACTCTACACAGATACGCAGTATTTT,CASQGLYTDTQYF
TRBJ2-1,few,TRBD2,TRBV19,TGTGCCAGTAACCTAGCGGGGGGGAACAATGAGCAGTTCTTC,CASNLAGGNNEQFF
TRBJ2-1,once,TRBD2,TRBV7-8,TGTGCCAGCAGCCCCCTAGCGGGAGGTAGGAATGAGCAGTTCTTC,CASSPLAGGRNEQFF
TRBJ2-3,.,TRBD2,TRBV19,TGTGCCAGTAGGGTAGCGGGGAGCACAGATACGCAGTATTTT,CASRVAGSTDTQYF
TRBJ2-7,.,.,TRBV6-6,TGTGCCAGCCAACTATCCGGGATCTGGAGTCACGAGCAGTACTTC,CASQLSGIWSHEQYF
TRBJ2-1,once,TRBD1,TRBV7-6,TGTGCCAGCAGCTTACAGGCGACAGGGATTAATGAGCAGTTCTTC,CASSLQATGINEQFF
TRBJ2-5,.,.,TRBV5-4,TGTGCCAGCAGCCTGGGACCCATCAGGGAGACCCAGTACTTC,CASSLGPIRETQYF
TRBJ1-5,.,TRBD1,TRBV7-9,TGTGCCAGCAGCTTAGGCCCGACAGGGGACAGTCAGCCCCAGCATTTT,CASSLGPTGDSQPQHF
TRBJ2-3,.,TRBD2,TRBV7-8,TGTGCCAGCAGAAACTGGCGGGAGGGGGCAGATACGCAGTATTTT,CASRNWREGADTQYF
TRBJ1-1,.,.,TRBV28,TGTGCCAGCAGTCCCCCCCGACAGGCCGAAATAACTACTTTCTTT,CASSPPRQAEITTFF
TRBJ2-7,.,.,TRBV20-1,TGCAGTGCTGGGGGACAATACGAGCAGTACTTC,CSAGGQYEQYF
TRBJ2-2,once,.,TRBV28,TGTGCCAGCAGCTCACAGGGTAGCACCGGGGAGCTGTTTTTT,CASSSQGSTGELFF
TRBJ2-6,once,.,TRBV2,TGTGCCAGCAGTAAGGAACATGGGGCCAACGTCCTGACTTTC,CASSKEHGANVLTF
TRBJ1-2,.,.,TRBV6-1,TGTGCCAGCAGTGAAGCCCCCAACCCGGCCCAGGGCTACACCTTC,CASSEAPNPAQGYTF
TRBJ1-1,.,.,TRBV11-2,TGTGCCAGCAGCGGTGGCCCTTACACTGAAGCTTTCTTT,CASSGGPYTEAFF
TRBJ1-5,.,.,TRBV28,TGTGCCAGCAGTCCAACACCACCTAGCAATCAGCCCCAGCATTTT,CASSPTPPSNQPQHF
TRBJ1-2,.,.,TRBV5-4,TGTGCCAGCAGGACCGGGGGGGGATATGGCTACACCTTC,CASRTGGGYGYTF
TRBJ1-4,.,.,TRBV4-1,TGCGCCAGCAGCCAATCCCATGGGCCTCTAGGGGTTAAAAAACTGTTTTTT,CASSQSHGPLGVKKLFF
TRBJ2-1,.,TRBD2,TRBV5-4,TGTGCCAGCAGCTCTCCGACTAGCGACGTGAGTGAGCAGTTCTTC,CASSSPTSDVSEQFF
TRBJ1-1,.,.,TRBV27,TGTGCCAGCAGTTTATCGTGGGACACTGAAGCTTTCTTT,CASSLSWDTEAFF
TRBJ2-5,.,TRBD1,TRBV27,TGTGCCAGCAGTCCCGGGACAGGGAAGACCCAGTACTTC,CASSPGTGKTQYF
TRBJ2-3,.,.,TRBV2,TGTGCCAGCAGTGAAAGGACAGTCACAGATACGCAGTATTTT,CASSERTVTDTQYF
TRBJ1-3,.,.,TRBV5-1,TGCGCCAGCAGCCAGGGTTCTGGAAACACCATATATTTT,CASSQGSGNTIYF
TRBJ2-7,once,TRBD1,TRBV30,TGTGCCTGGAGTACAGGGGGCCGTGCCTACGAGCAGTACTTC,CAWSTGGRAYEQYF
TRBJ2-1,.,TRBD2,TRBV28,TGTGCCAGCAGTTCAGTATTGGTGGGACTAGCAAATGTGGAGCAGTTCTTC,CASSSVLVGLANVEQFF